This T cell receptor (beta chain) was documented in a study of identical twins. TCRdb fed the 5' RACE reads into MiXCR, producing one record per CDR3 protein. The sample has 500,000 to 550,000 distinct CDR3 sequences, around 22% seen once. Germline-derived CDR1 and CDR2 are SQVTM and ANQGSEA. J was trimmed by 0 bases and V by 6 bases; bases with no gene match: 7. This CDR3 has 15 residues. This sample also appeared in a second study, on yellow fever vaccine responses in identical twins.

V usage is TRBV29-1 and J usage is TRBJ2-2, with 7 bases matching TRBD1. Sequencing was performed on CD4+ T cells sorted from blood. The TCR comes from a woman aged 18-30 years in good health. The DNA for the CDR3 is TGCAGCGTAGAAAGACAGGGAACGAACACCGGGGAGCTGTTTTTT. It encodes CSVERQGTNTGELFF.